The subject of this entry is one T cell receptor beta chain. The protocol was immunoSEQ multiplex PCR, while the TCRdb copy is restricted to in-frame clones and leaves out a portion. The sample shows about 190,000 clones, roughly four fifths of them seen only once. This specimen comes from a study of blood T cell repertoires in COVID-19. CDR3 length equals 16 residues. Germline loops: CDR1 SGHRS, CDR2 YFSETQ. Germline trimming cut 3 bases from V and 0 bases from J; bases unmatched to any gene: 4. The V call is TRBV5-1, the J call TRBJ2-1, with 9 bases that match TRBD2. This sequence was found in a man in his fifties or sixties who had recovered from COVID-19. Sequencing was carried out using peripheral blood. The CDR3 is CASSSTSGHSYNEQFF. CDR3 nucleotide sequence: TGCGCCAGCAGCTCGACTAGCGGACACTCCTACAATGAGCAGTTCTTC.